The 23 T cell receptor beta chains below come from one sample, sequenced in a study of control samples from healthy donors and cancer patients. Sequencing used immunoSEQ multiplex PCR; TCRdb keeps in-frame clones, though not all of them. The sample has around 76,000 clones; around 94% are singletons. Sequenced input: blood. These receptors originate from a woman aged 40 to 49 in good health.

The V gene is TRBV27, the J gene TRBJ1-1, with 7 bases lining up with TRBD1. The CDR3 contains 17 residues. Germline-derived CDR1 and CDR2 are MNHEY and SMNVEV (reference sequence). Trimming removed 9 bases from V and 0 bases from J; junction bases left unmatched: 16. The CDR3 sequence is CARSQRTGSFMNTEAFF. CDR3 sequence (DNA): TGTGCCAGGAGCCAGCGGACAGGTTCTTTTATGAACACTGAAGCTTTCTTT.

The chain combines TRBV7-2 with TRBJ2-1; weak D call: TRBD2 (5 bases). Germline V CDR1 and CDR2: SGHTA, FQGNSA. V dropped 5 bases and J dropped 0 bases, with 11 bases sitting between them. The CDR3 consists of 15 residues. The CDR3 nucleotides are TGTGCCAGCAGCATACTAGTGGACTCCTACAATGAGCAGTTCTTC. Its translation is CASSILVDSYNEQFF.

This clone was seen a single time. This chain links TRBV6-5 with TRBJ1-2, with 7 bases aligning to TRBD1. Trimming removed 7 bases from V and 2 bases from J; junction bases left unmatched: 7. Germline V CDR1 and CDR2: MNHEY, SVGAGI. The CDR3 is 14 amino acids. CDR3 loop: CASTPGQWNYGYTF. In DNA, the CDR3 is TGTGCCAGCACCCCGGGACAGTGGAACTATGGCTACACCTTC.

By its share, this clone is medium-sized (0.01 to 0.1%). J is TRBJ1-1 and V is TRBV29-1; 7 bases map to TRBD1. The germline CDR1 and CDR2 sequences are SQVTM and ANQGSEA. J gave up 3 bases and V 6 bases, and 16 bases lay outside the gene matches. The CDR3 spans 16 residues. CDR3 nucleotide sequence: TGCAGCGTAAGAGTACGATTCAGGGGGGCGGACACTGAAGCTTTCTTT. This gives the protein CSVRVRFRGADTEAFF.

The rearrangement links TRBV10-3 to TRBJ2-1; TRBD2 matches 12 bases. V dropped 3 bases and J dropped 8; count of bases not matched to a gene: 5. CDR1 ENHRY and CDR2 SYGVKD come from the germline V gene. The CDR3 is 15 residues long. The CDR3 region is CAISDRLAGEDEQFF. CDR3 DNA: TGTGCCATCAGTGACCGACTAGCGGGAGAGGATGAGCAGTTCTTC.

The CDR3 region has the DNA TGTGCCAGCAGCTTGGAGGGGGGACGGGAAGCTTTCTTT. It encodes CASSLEGGREAFF. The gene calls are TRBV5-8 and TRBJ1-1; D is possibly TRBD1 (6 bases). This CDR3 has 13 residues. In germline, CDR1 is SGHTS, CDR2 YDEGEE. Trimming removed 0 bases at V and 8 bases at J, with 11 bases between.

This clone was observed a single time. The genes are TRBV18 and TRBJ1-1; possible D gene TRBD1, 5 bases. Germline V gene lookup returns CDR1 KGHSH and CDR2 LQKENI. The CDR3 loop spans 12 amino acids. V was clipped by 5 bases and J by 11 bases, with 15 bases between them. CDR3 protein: CASSDVRGVAFF. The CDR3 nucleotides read TGTGCCAGCTCAGATGTAAGGGGAGTCGCTTTCTTT. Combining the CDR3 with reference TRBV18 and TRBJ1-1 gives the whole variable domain NAGVMQNPRHLVRRRGQEARLRCSPMKGHSHVYWYRQLPEEGLKFMVYLQKENIIDESGMPKERFSAEFPKEGPSILRIQQVVRGDSAAYFCASSDVRGVAFFGQGTRLTVV.

The DNA of the CDR3 is TGTGCCAGCAGCTTGTATCGCACACCTCAAGAAGCTTTCTTT. Protein product: CASSLYRTPQEAFF. The chain has TRBV11-1 and TRBJ1-1; D ambiguous. In germline, CDR1 is SGHAT, CDR2 FQDESV (reference sequence). V was shortened by 3 bases and J by 8 bases, with 16 bases between the two germline ends. CDR3 size: 14 residues.

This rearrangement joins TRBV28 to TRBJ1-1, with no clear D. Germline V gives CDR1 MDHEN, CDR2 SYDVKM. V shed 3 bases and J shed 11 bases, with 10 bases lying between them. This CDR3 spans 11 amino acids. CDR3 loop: CASSFPAGAFF. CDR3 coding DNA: TGTGCCAGCAGTTTCCCGGCTGGGGCTTTCTTT.

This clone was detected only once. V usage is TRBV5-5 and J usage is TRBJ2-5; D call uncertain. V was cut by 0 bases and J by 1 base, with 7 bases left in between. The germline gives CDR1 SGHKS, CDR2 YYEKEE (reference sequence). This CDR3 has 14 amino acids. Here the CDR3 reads CASSLVSGQETQYF. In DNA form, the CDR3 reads TGTGCCAGCAGCTTGGTATCGGGCCAAGAGACCCAGTACTTC.

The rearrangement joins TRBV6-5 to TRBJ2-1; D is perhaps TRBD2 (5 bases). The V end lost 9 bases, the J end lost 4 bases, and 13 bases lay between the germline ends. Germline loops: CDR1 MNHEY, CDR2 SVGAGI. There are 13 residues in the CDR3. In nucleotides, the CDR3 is TGTGCCAGAACACGACGGGAATACAATGAGCAGTTCTTC. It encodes CARTRREYNEQFF.

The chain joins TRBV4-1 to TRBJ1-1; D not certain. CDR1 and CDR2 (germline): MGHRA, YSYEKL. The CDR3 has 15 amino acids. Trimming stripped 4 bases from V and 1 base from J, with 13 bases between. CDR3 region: CASSRPNEKNTEAFF. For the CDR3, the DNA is TGCGCCAGCAGCCGTCCGAACGAGAAGAACACTGAAGCTTTCTTT.

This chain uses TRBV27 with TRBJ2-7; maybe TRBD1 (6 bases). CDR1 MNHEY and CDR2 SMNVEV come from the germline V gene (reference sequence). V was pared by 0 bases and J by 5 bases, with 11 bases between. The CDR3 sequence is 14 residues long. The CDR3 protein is CASSLSYRVDEQYF. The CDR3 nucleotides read TGTGCCAGCAGTTTATCGTACAGGGTGGACGAGCAGTACTTC.

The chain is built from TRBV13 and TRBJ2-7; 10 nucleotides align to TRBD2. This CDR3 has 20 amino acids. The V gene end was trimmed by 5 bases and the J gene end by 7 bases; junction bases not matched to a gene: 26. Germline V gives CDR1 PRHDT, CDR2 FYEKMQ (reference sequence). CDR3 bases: TGTGCCAGCAGCGACTACAGGGGTTCGAGACTAGCGGGTCGCTTGGGGGAGCAGTACTTC. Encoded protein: CASSDYRGSRLAGRLGEQYF.

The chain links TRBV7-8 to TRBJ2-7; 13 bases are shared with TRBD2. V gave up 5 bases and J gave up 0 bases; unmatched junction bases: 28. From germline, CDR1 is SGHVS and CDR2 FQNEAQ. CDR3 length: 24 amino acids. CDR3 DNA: TGTGCCAGCAGCCGACCCGGACTAGCGGGGGTTGACGCCCTGGGACGACCGAGCTCCTACGAGCAGTACTTC. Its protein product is CASSRPGLAGVDALGRPSSYEQYF.

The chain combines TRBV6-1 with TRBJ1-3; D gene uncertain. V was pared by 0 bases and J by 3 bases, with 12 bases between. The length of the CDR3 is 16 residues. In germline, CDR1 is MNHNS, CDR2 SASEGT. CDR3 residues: CASSEAIRHDGNTIYF. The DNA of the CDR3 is TGTGCCAGCAGTGAAGCAATAAGACACGATGGAAACACCATATATTTT.

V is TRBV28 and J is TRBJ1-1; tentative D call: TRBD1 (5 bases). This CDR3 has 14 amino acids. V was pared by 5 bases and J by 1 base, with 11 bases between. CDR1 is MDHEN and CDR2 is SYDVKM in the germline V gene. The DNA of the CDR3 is TGTGCCAGCAGTCAACCGGGACCGAACACTGAAGCTTTCTTT. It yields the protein CASSQPGPNTEAFF.

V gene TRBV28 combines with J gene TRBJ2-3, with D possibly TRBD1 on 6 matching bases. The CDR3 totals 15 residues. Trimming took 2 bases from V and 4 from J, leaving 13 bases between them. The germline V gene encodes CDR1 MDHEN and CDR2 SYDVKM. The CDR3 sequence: CASSLQGIGSDTQYF. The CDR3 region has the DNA TGTGCCAGCAGTTTACAGGGGATTGGATCAGATACGCAGTATTTT.

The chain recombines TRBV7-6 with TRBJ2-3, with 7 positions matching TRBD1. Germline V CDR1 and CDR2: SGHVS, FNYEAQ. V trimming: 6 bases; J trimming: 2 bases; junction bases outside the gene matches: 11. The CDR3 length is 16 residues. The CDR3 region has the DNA TGTGCCAGCAGTATAGCCGCAGGGGGAGTCACAGATACGCAGTATTTT. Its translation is CASSIAAGGVTDTQYF. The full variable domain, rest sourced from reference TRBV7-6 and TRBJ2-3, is GAGVSQSPRYKVTKRGQDVALRCDPISGHVSLYWYRQALGQGPEFLTYFNYEAQQDKSGLPNDRFSAERPEGSISTLTIQRTEQRDSAMYRCASSIAAGGVTDTQYFGPGTRLTVL.

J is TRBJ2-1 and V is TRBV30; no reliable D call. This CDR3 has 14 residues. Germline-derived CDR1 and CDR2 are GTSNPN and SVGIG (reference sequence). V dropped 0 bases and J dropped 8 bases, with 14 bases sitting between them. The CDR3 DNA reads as TGTGCCTGGAGTGTACTACTCAGCGTCGATGAGCAGTTCTTC. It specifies CAWSVLLSVDEQFF.

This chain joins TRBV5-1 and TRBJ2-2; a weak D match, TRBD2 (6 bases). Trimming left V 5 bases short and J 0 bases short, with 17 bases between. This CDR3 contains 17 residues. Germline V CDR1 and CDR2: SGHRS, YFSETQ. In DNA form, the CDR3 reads TGCGCCAGCAGTAGGAGGAGCGGGCCGCCGAACACCGGGGAGCTGTTTTTT. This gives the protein CASSRRSGPPNTGELFF.

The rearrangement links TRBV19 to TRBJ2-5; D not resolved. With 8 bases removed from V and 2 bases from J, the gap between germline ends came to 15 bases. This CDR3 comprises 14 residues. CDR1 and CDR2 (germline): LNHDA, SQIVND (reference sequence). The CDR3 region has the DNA TGTGCCAGTCCTTGGTGGACGGAACAAGAGACCCAGTACTTC. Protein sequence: CASPWWTEQETQYF.

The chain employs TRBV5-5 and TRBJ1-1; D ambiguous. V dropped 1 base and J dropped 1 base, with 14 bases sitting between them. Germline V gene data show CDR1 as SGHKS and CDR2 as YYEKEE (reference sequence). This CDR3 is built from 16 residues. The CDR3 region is CASSLSSGVSNTEAFF. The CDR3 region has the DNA TGTGCCAGCAGCTTGAGCAGCGGGGTATCGAACACTGAAGCTTTCTTT. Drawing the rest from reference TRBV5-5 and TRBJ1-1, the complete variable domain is DAGVTQSPTHLIKTRGQQVTLRCSPISGHKSVSWYQQVLGQGPQFIFQYYEKEERGRGNFPDRFSARQFPNYSSELNVNALLLGDSALYLCASSLSSGVSNTEAFFGQGTRLTVV.